This TCR beta chain emerged from a study of T cells after yellow fever vaccination. Overall study: The fractions with low cell numbers were processed using SMART-Seq v4 Ultra Low Input.

V lost 0 bases, J lost 3 bases, and 12 bases lay in between. This CDR3 comprises 15 residues. In germline, CDR1 is SGHRS, CDR2 YFSETQ. Template-switching 5'RACE yielded the TCR cDNA; a universal primer site and UMIs were added in the process. TCRdb ran MiXCR on the 5' RACE reads and lists one entry per CDR3 protein. This table holds some 340,000 distinct CDR3 sequences, approximately 12% found once. Regarding the study as a whole: Reappearance after the booster was observed for most primary-vaccination clones (96% CD4, roughly 90% CD8). A faster peak, day 5 versus 15, was reached by the weaker secondary response.

Points on this clonotype: The antigen remains undetermined.

The sequence came from a man aged 18 to 29 who received the YFV17D yellow fever vaccine. The sequences come from CD4+ T cells sorted from PBMCs, collected 45 days after the yellow fever booster vaccination. The chain recombines TRBV5-1 with TRBJ1-2, with D perhaps TRBD1 (5 bases). In DNA, the CDR3 is TGCGCCAGCAGCTTGGATGCAGGGATGCACTATGGCTACACCTTC. Its translation: CASSLDAGMHYGYTF. Combining the CDR3 with reference TRBV5-1 and TRBJ1-2 gives the whole variable domain KAGVTQTPRYLIKTRGQQVTLSCSPISGHRSVSWYQQTPGQGLQFLFEYFSETQRNKGNFPGRFSGRQFSNSRSEMNVSTLELGDSALYLCASSLDAGMHYGYTFGSGTRLTVV.